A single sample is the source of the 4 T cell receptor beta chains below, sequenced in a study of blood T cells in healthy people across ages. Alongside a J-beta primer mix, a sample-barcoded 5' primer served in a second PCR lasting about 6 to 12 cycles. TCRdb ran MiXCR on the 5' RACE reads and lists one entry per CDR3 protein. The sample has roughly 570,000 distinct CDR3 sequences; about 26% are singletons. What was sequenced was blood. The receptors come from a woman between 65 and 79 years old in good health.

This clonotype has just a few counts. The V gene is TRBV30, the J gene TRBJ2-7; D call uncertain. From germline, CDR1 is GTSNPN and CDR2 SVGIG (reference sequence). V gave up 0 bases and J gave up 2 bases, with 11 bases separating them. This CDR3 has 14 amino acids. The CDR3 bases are TGTGCCTGGAGTGTATTTACTATTACCTACGAGCAGTACTTC. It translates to CAWSVFTITYEQYF.

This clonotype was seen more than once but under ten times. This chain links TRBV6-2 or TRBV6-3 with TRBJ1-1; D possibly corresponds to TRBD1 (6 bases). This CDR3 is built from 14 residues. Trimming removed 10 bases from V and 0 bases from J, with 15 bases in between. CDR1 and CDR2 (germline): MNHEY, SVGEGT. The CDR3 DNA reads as TGTGCCACCAGCTCAGGGGAAATGAACACTGAAGCTTTCTTT. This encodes CATSSGEMNTEAFF.

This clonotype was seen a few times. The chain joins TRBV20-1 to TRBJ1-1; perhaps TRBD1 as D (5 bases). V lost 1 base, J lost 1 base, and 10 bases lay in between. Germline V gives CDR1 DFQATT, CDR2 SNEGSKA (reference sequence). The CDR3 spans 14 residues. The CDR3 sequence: CSARVPGQNTEAFF. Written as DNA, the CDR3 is TGCAGTGCTAGAGTGCCCGGACAGAACACTGAAGCTTTCTTT.

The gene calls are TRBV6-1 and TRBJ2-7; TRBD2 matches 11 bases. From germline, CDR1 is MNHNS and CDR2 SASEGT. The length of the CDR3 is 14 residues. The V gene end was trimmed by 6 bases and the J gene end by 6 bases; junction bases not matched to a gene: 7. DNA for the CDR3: TGTGCCAGCAGCTCTAGCGGGGGGCAAGTCGAGCAGTACTTC. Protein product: CASSSSGGQVEQYF.